These T cell receptor beta chains were read from a single sample in a study of CD8 T cells in Susac syndrome. TCRdb analysed the immunoSEQ multiplex PCR reads with MiXCR anew, one entry per CDR3 protein. This table holds some 180,000 distinct CDR3 sequences, over 85% found once. Sequenced material: CD4+ T cells from PBMCs. Every receptor here comes from a human donor in good health. CDR3s include the opening cysteine and the closing phenylalanine or tryptophan. A D gene is named only where the DNA matches it firmly. Only some rows state a clone size, as once, few, many or a class for expanded clones.

cdr3_aa | cdr3_nt | d_call | j_call | v_call | clone_size
CAPPGGAGNEQFF | TGTGCCCCACCTGGGGGGGCTGGCAATGAGCAGTTCTTC | . | TRBJ2-1 | TRBV10-3 | .
CSAIGQGAPGANVLCF | TGCAGTGCAATAGGACAGGGGGCGCCTGGGGCCAACGTCCTATGTTTC | TRBD1 | TRBJ2-6 | TRBV20-1 | .
CASSEFDEKLFF | TGTGCCAGCAGTGAGTTCGATGAAAAACTGTTTTTT | . | TRBJ1-4 | TRBV2 | .
CASSLGGFDGYTF | TGTGCCAGCAGCCTCGGAGGTTTCGATGGCTACACCTTC | . | TRBJ1-2 | TRBV28 | few
CASSLRRGGDQPQHF | TGTGCCAGCAGTCTCCGACGCGGTGGAGATCAGCCCCAGCATTTT | . | TRBJ1-5 | TRBV6-2/TRBV6-3 | .
CSARSHRNSPLHF | TGCAGTGCTAGATCACATCGGAATTCACCCCTCCACTTT | . | TRBJ1-6 | TRBV20-1 | once
CASRMGQRYTGELFF | TGTGCCAGCAGAATGGGACAGCGATACACCGGGGAGCTGTTTTTT | TRBD1 | TRBJ2-2 | TRBV12-3/TRBV12-4 | .
CSAGVGATQETQYF | TGCAGTGCGGGGGTTGGAGCGACCCAAGAGACCCAGTACTTC | . | TRBJ2-5 | TRBV20-1 | .
CASSLGGDPHQPQHF | TGTGCCAGCAGCCTCGGGGGGGATCCCCATCAGCCCCAGCATTTT | . | TRBJ1-5 | TRBV12-3/TRBV12-4 | .
CASSFLDSSTNEKLFF | TGTGCCAGCAGCTTCTTAGACAGCTCAACTAATGAAAAACTGTTTTTT | . | TRBJ1-4 | TRBV14 | .
CATSRATGLGNYGYTF | TGTGCCACCAGCAGAGCAACAGGGTTGGGAAACTATGGCTACACCTTC | . | TRBJ1-2 | TRBV15 | .
CSVDRRQETQYF | TGCAGTGTGGACAGGCGACAAGAGACCCAGTACTTC | TRBD1 | TRBJ2-5 | TRBV29-1 | .
CASSLGQGITTYEQYF | TGTGCCAGCTCTTTGGGACAGGGGATAACTACCTACGAGCAGTACTTC | TRBD1 | TRBJ2-7 | TRBV18 | .
CSARARRQGYNSPLHF | TGCAGTGCTAGAGCCCGTCGACAGGGCTATAATTCACCCCTCCACTTT | TRBD1 | TRBJ1-6 | TRBV20-1 | .
CASRGGGVVQYF | TGTGCCAGCCGTGGGGGCGGGGTGGTGCAGTACTTC | . | TRBJ2-7 | TRBV27 | .
CASSQETGVHQYF | TGCGCCAGCAGCCAAGAGACAGGGGTGCACCAGTATTTT | TRBD1 | TRBJ2-3 | TRBV4-3 | once
CASRPTGFSYNEQFF | TGTGCCAGCAGACCCACTGGGTTTTCCTACAATGAGCAGTTCTTC | . | TRBJ2-1 | TRBV28 | .
CASGLLQGSEQFF | TGTGCTAGTGGTTTATTGCAGGGTAGTGAGCAGTTCTTC | . | TRBJ2-1 | TRBV12-5 | .
CATSRGDRDTGELFF | TGTGCCACCAGCAGGGGGGACAGGGACACCGGGGAGCTGTTTTTT | TRBD1 | TRBJ2-2 | TRBV15 | .
CASSLATSGGTDTQYF | TGTGCCAGCAGCCTAGCGACTAGCGGGGGCACAGATACGCAGTATTTT | TRBD2 | TRBJ2-3 | TRBV3-1 | .
CSAGFINEQFF | TGCAGTGCCGGATTCATCAATGAGCAGTTCTTC | . | TRBJ2-1 | TRBV20-1 | .
CASSLPRARNNSPLHF | TGTGCCAGCAGTTTACCCCGTGCAAGAAATAATTCACCCCTCCACTTT | . | TRBJ1-6 | TRBV12-3/TRBV12-4 | .
CASSLGDSNEKLFF | TGTGCCAGCAGCTTAGGGGACAGTAATGAAAAACTGTTTTTT | TRBD1 | TRBJ1-4 | TRBV7-2 | .
CASSVEGARGTEAFF | TGTGCCAGCAGTGTGGAGGGGGCGAGGGGCACTGAAGCTTTCTTT | TRBD1 | TRBJ1-1 | TRBV6-1 | .
CASRVTGGLSTDTQYF | TGTGCCAGCAGGGTGACAGGGGGCCTTAGCACAGATACGCAGTATTTT | TRBD1 | TRBJ2-3 | TRBV2 | .
CSASTPGNTGELFF | TGCAGTGCTAGTACTCCAGGGAACACCGGGGAGCTGTTTTTT | . | TRBJ2-2 | TRBV20-1 | .